The 26 T cell receptor beta chains below come from one sample, sequenced in a study of cytomegalovirus exposure and HLA in healthy donors. Researchers ran the PCR with 60 Vbeta and 13 Jbeta primers. Repertoires were generated with immunoSEQ multiplex PCR, while TCRdb's copy carries only in-frame clones and drops some. The table shows 180,000 or so clones, with about three quarters occurring only once. The sequencing input was PBMCs. These receptor sequences come from a man aged 50 or older in good health and CMV-seropositive.

This chain uses TRBV18 with TRBJ1-1; maybe TRBD1 (5 bases). The CDR3 has 13 amino acids. The V and J ends lost 6 bases and 1 base respectively, with 9 bases between them. Germline V gene sequence: CDR1 KGHSH, CDR2 LQKENI. The CDR3 nucleotides are TGTGCCAGCTCTCAAGACAGGAACACTGAAGCTTTCTTT. This encodes CASSQDRNTEAFF.

The J gene is TRBJ2-2, the V gene TRBV9; tentatively, D is TRBD2 (5 bases). Germline V gene data show CDR1 as SGDLS and CDR2 as YYNGEE. The CDR3 has 15 amino acids. V lost 2 bases, J lost 0 bases, and 8 bases lay in between. The CDR3 is CASSVETTNTGELFF. The CDR3 DNA reads TGTGCCAGCAGCGTGGAGACTACGAACACCGGGGAGCTGTTTTTT.

The chain carries TRBV6-6 and TRBJ2-5; the match to TRBD1 covers 10 bases. The V segment lost 2 bases and the J segment 3 bases; nucleotides outside the gene matches: 3. Germline assignment: CDR1 MNHNY and CDR2 SVGAGI (reference sequence). CDR3 length: 15 residues. CDR3 DNA sequence: TGTGCCAGCAGTTACCCGACAGGGGGCGAAGAGACCCAGTACTTC. This translates into CASSYPTGGEETQYF.

This clone has a single count. The V gene is TRBV5-1, the J gene TRBJ2-1; 8 bases align to TRBD2. This CDR3 is built from 15 residues. Looked up from germline, CDR1 is SGHRS and CDR2 is YFSETQ. The V and J ends lost 4 bases and 1 base, in that order; junction bases with no gene match: 4. This CDR3 is CASSLERGSYNEQFF. Written as DNA, the CDR3 is TGCGCCAGCAGCCTGGAGCGGGGGTCCTACAATGAGCAGTTCTTC.

The chain couples TRBV19 to TRBJ1-2; TRBD1 matches 7 bases. The CDR3 runs 14 residues. Germline CDR1 reads LNHDA; CDR2 reads SQIVND (reference sequence). V trimming: 7 bases; J trimming: 7 bases; junction bases outside the gene matches: 12. The CDR3 here is CASTLFRTGGGYTF. The CDR3 region has the DNA TGTGCCAGTACCCTTTTTCGGACAGGCGGTGGCTACACCTTC.

This rearrangement joins TRBV28 to TRBJ2-7, with 8 bases fitting TRBD1. V trimming: 8 bases; J trimming: 9 bases; junction bases outside the gene matches: 12. This CDR3 spans 13 amino acids. CDR1 is MDHEN and CDR2 is SYDVKM in the germline V gene. CDR3 region: CASSSGGTGLQYF. Here the CDR3 DNA reads TGTGCCAGCTCATCCGGTGGGACAGGACTGCAGTACTTC. The entire variable domain, with the rest obtained from reference TRBV28 and TRBJ2-7, is as follows: DVKVTQSSRYLVKRTGEKVFLECVQDMDHENMFWYRQDPGLGLRLIYFSYDVKMKEKGDIPEGYSVSREKKERFSLILESASTNQTSMYLCASSSGGTGLQYFGPGTRLTVT.

V usage is TRBV11-2 and J usage is TRBJ1-6; 9 bases are a match to TRBD1. CDR3 length: 15 amino acids. Germline V CDR1 and CDR2: SGHAT, FQNNGV. The V gene end was trimmed by 5 bases and the J gene end by 5 bases; junction bases not matched to a gene: 4. CDR3 residues: CASSQRTGDNSPLHF. The CDR3 DNA reads TGTGCCAGCAGCCAGCGGACAGGGGATAATTCACCCCTCCACTTT.

The chain uses TRBV7-8 and TRBJ1-5; TRBD1 matches at 9 bases. CDR3 length equals 14 residues. The J segment lost 4 bases and the V segment lost 4 bases, leaving 2 bases of the junction unmatched. Per germline, CDR1 SGHVS and CDR2 FQNEAQ. This CDR3 reads CASSWDRDNQPQHF. The DNA for the CDR3 is TGTGCCAGCAGCTGGGACAGGGATAATCAGCCCCAGCATTTT.

CDR3 sequence (DNA): TGTGCCAGCAGTTCGGGCGGGTCGGGGGGTTATGGCTACACCTTC. It translates to CASSSGGSGGYGYTF. The chain is built from TRBV28 and TRBJ1-2, with D tentatively TRBD1 (5 bases). The CDR3 runs to 15 residues. The ends were cut back, 4 bases at V and 5 bases at J, with 17 bases in the middle. The germline V gene encodes CDR1 MDHEN and CDR2 SYDVKM.

V and J are TRBV6-1 and TRBJ2-5; D perhaps matches TRBD1 (6 bases). Germline CDR1 and CDR2: MNHNS and SASEGT. CDR3 length: 14 amino acids. Deletions cut 6 bases from V and 3 bases from J, with 14 bases between. The CDR3 DNA reads TGTGCCAGCAGCCGGGACACGACAAAAGAGACCCAGTACTTC. It translates to CASSRDTTKETQYF.

The genes are TRBV19 and TRBJ1-5, with D possibly TRBD1 on 5 matching bases. The CDR3 totals 13 residues. The germline gives CDR1 LNHDA, CDR2 SQIVND (reference sequence). Trimming took 5 bases from V and 5 from J, leaving 10 bases between them. The CDR3 DNA sequence: TGTGCCAGTAGTTGGGGCGGGGATCAGCCCCAGCATTTT. It specifies CASSWGGDQPQHF.

The V and J genes are TRBV28 and TRBJ1-2, with 7 bases lining up with TRBD1. Unmatched junction bases numbered 9, after V lost 4 bases and J lost 4 bases. The CDR3 loop spans 15 amino acids. Germline CDR1 is MDHEN and CDR2 is SYDVKM. The CDR3 bases are TGTGCCAGCAGTTCCCGACAGGGAAAAGGCTATGGCTACACCTTC. Translating gives CASSSRQGKGYGYTF.

V and J are TRBV5-5 and TRBJ1-2; D is possibly TRBD1 (6 bases). The length of the CDR3 is 15 residues. The ends were cut back, 3 bases at V and 4 bases at J, with 16 bases in the middle. Germline V gives CDR1 SGHKS, CDR2 YYEKEE (reference sequence). CDR3 coding DNA: TGTGCCAGCAGCTCCTCCAGGGGTTCTAGCTATGGCTACACCTTC. Protein product: CASSSSRGSSYGYTF.

Comment on this clone: Other nucleotide sequences in the sample specify the same CDR3. The chain combines TRBV20-1 with TRBJ2-5; tentatively, D is TRBD2 (6 bases). Trimming removed 3 bases at V and 4 bases at J, with 6 bases between. This CDR3 is 11 amino acids long. CDR1 DFQATT and CDR2 SNEGSKA come from the germline V gene (reference sequence). The CDR3 loop reads CSARGGETQYF. Written as DNA, the CDR3 is TGCAGTGCTAGGGGGGGAGAGACCCAGTACTTC.

The rearrangement uses TRBV2 and TRBJ2-1; D call uncertain. The V end lost 2 bases, the J end lost 4 bases, and 6 bases lay between the germline ends. The CDR3 length is 13 residues. Germline lookup yields CDR1 SNHLY and CDR2 FYNNEI. The CDR3 protein is CASSEYSYNEQFF. CDR3 nucleotide sequence: TGTGCCAGCAGTGAATACAGTTACAATGAGCAGTTCTTC.

The chain combines TRBV11-2 with TRBJ2-1; no clear D. The CDR3 has 11 residues. V was trimmed by 5 bases and J by 9 bases, leaving 8 bases between them. From germline, CDR1 is SGHAT and CDR2 FQNNGV. The CDR3 spells CASSAHGEQFF. The DNA for the CDR3 is TGTGCCAGCAGCGCCCACGGTGAGCAGTTCTTC.

This sequence joins TRBV30 and TRBJ1-1, with 8 bases identical to TRBD1. Germline V gene sequence: CDR1 GTSNPN, CDR2 SVGIG (reference sequence). The V and J ends lost 2 bases and 3 bases, in that order; junction bases with no gene match: 8. CDR3 length equals 15 residues. CDR3 bases: TGTGCCTGGAGTCGCACAGACAGGGGATACACTGAAGCTTTCTTT. Protein product: CAWSRTDRGYTEAFF.

This clone is a singleton in its sample. The J gene is TRBJ1-2, the V gene TRBV28; 7 bases align to TRBD1. CDR1 and CDR2 (germline): MDHEN, SYDVKM. V trimming: 2 bases; J trimming: 4 bases; junction bases outside the gene matches: 4. The CDR3 length is 14 residues. The CDR3 DNA is TGTGCCAGCAGTTTAAACAGGGGCGCCTATGGCTACACCTTC. Its translation is CASSLNRGAYGYTF.

This rearrangement joins TRBV6-1 to TRBJ1-5; 7 positions agree with TRBD1. Germline V CDR1 and CDR2: MNHNS, SASEGT. The J segment lost 6 bases and the V segment lost 7 bases, leaving 6 bases of the junction unmatched. This CDR3 has 13 residues. The CDR3 sequence is CASTDRVGQPQHF. In DNA, the CDR3 is TGTGCCAGCACCGACAGGGTGGGTCAGCCCCAGCATTTT.

The gene calls are TRBV6-5 and TRBJ2-1; D is possibly TRBD2 (5 bases). Germline lookup yields CDR1 MNHEY and CDR2 SVGAGI. This CDR3 comprises 12 residues. Trimming took 5 bases from V and 12 from J, leaving 14 bases between them. The DNA for the CDR3 is TGTGCCAGCAGTCCTGAGGGCAGTTGGCAGTTCTTC. Translated: CASSPEGSWQFF.

This chain uses TRBV18 with TRBJ1-2, with 7 positions matching TRBD1. The germline V gene has CDR1 KGHSH and CDR2 LQKENI. V trimming: 2 bases; J trimming: 6 bases; junction bases outside the gene matches: 9. The CDR3 has 15 residues. The CDR3 protein is CASSPGATGSDGYTF. In nucleotides, the CDR3 is TGTGCCAGCTCACCAGGCGCGACAGGGAGCGATGGCTACACCTTC.

This clone was found once. This rearrangement joins TRBV5-1 to TRBJ1-5, with TRBD1 as a possible D gene (5 bases). In germline, CDR1 is SGHRS, CDR2 YFSETQ. CDR3 size: 15 residues. Trimming removed 0 bases at V and 2 bases at J, with 9 bases between. The CDR3 loop is CASSLAGFGNQPQHF. The CDR3 region has the DNA TGCGCCAGCAGCTTGGCAGGGTTTGGCAATCAGCCCCAGCATTTT.

This chain links TRBV20-1 with TRBJ2-7, with no clear D. This CDR3 region has 11 residues. V lost 1 base and J 7 bases, leaving 8 bases between the germline ends. The germline V gene has CDR1 DFQATT and CDR2 SNEGSKA (reference sequence). The CDR3 reads CSARGSDEQYV. CDR3 nucleotides: TGCAGTGCTAGAGGGAGTGATGAGCAGTACGTC.

The chain employs TRBV7-6 and TRBJ2-1; 8 bases map to TRBD2. Losses at the gene ends were 5 bases for V and 12 bases for J; bases not matched to a gene: 9. Germline loops: CDR1 SGHVS, CDR2 FNYEAQ. The CDR3 covers 13 residues. This CDR3 reads CASSVGGGGTQFF. CDR3 coding DNA: TGTGCCAGCAGCGTGGGGGGCGGGGGGACGCAGTTCTTC.

This sequence joins TRBV19 and TRBJ1-4, with 11 bases aligning to TRBD1. V dropped 7 bases and J dropped 2; count of bases not matched to a gene: 9. Germline values: CDR1 LNHDA, CDR2 SQIVND (reference sequence). This CDR3 contains 17 residues. The CDR3 bases are TGTGCCAGTACCCAGAGGGACAGGGGGATTACTAATGAAAAACTGTTTTTT. It encodes CASTQRDRGITNEKLFF.

The chain recombines TRBV4-2 with TRBJ1-2; D perhaps matches TRBD1 (6 bases). The V end was cut by 1 base, the J end by 5 bases, with 23 bases between. Per germline, CDR1 LGHNA and CDR2 YNFKEQ. The CDR3 has 18 residues. Here the CDR3 reads CASSQVQTGTVFSYGYTF. The CDR3 DNA follows: TGTGCCAGCAGCCAAGTTCAGACAGGAACGGTCTTTTCTTATGGCTACACCTTC.